This TCR beta chain was sequenced in a study of T-cell memory formation after mild COVID-19. Study findings and constraints: Pre-infection memory carried some responding clones, suggesting that cross-reactive memory joined.

This clonotype occurred a few times. Its antigen remains unidentified. The V end was cut by 0 bases, the J end by 1 base, with 9 bases between. Looked up from germline, CDR1 is DFQATT and CDR2 is SNEGSKA (reference sequence). The CDR3 contains 14 residues. Using constant-segment primers, 5'RACE produced TCR alpha and TCR beta cDNA libraries carrying sample barcodes and UMIs. TCRdb redid the calling of the 5' RACE reads with MiXCR, one entry per CDR3 protein. The sample carries 130,000 to 150,000 distinct CDR3 sequences, under 25% recorded once. This clonotype was sampled from an adult woman who had mild COVID-19 (a few samples of this study predate the infection). Cell type and time point are not known. Source material: PBMCs or a T cell subset sorted from them (not recorded which). The V call is TRBV20-1, the J call TRBJ1-2, with D tentatively TRBD1 (6 bases). CDR3 protein: CSARDRGFNYGYTF. The CDR3 nucleotides are TGCAGTGCTAGAGACAGGGGATTTAACTATGGCTACACCTTC.